The 3 T cell receptor beta chains below come from one sample, sequenced in a study of T cells in localized non-small cell lung cancer. Clones were sequenced by immunoSEQ multiplex PCR, and TCRdb holds only the in-frame ones, with some missing. In the table there are 100,000 to 150,000 clones, more than 70% of which are singletons. The input for sequencing was peripheral blood, taken before any cancer treatment. These TCRs come from an older female donor with stage I lung adenocarcinoma.

The chain is built from TRBV27 and TRBJ2-1; TRBD2 matches at 14 bases. The ends lost 5 bases at V and 14 bases at J; junction bases unmatched: 5. The CDR3 is 13 amino acids. The germline V gene encodes CDR1 MNHEY and CDR2 SMNVEV (reference sequence). CDR3 sequence (DNA): TGTGCCAGCAGTAGGGGACTAGCGGGAGAGAAGTTCTTC. Translation gives CASSRGLAGEKFF.

The J gene is TRBJ1-2, the V gene TRBV27; D is unresolved. The CDR3 extends over 13 amino acids. CDR1 MNHEY and CDR2 SMNVEV come from the germline V gene (reference sequence). V lost 5 bases, J lost 4 bases, and 11 bases lay in between. The CDR3 spells CASSPLSAYGYTF. CDR3 DNA: TGTGCCAGCAGTCCCCTGTCTGCCTATGGCTACACCTTC.

The gene calls are TRBV19 and TRBJ1-3; no reliable D call. The CDR3 consists of 13 residues. Between the trimmed V and J ends, which lost 6 bases and 4 bases, there was a span of 10 bases. In germline, CDR1 is LNHDA, CDR2 SQIVND (reference sequence). CDR3 DNA: TGTGCCAGTAGCCCAGGAGCCGGAAACACCATATATTTT. Its protein is CASSPGAGNTIYF.